These T cell receptor beta chains were read from a single sample in a study of regulatory T cells in long-lasting Graves disease. Each CDR3 protein is one row after TCRdb ran MiXCR on the multiplex PCR reads. The table includes 510,000 or so distinct CDR3 sequences, about 12% detected once. These same records also appear under a second study, on T cells in Graves' hyperthyroidism and ophthalmopathy.

The sample was peripheral blood mononuclear cells (PBMCs), taken at new diagnosis, from a patient treated with antithyroid drugs. These receptors came from a woman aged 30 to 39 with Graves disease. The CDR3 runs from the conserved cysteine through the conserved F or W. The D gene is left open where the match is weak. The size field is filled for only some rows; it gives once, few, many or a size class.

V gene	clone size	J gene	D gene	CDR3 DNA	CDR3 protein
TRBV9	NA	TRBJ2-1	NA	TGTGCCAGCAGCGGGTCAGAAATCGATGAGCAGTTCTTC	CASSGSEIDEQFF
TRBV19	many	TRBJ2-4	NA	TGTGCCAGTAGTATGGGGGGAGCGGGAAACATTCAGTACTTC	CASSMGGAGNIQYF
TRBV4-1	NA	TRBJ2-2	NA	TGCGCCAGCAGCCAAGAGGCGCGCCGCGTCTACGGGGAGCTGTTTTTT	CASSQEARRVYGELFF
TRBV7-9	many	TRBJ1-6	NA	TGTGCCAGCAGCCTGACAGGAGAGAATTCACCCCTCCACTTT	CASSLTGENSPLHF
TRBV7-8	many	TRBJ2-2	TRBD1	TGTGCCAGCAGACCCGGGACAGGGAAGAACGGGGAGCTGTTTTTT	CASRPGTGKNGELFF
TRBV7-8	many	TRBJ2-1	NA	TGTGCCAGCAGCTTAGGGAGTAGCAGCAATGAGCAGTTCTTC	CASSLGSSSNEQFF
TRBV14	many	TRBJ1-4	NA	TGTGCCAGCAGCCAAGGAACCGGGACGTATGAAAAACTGTTTTTT	CASSQGTGTYEKLFF
TRBV5-1	NA	TRBJ2-7	TRBD1	TGCGCCAGCAGCCGGGACAGCAGCTCCTACGAGCAGTACTTC	CASSRDSSSYEQYF
TRBV19	many	TRBJ2-7	TRBD2	TGTGCCAGTAGTGCCAGCGGGATGAGCTCCTACGAGCAGTACTTC	CASSASGMSSYEQYF
TRBV5-5	few	TRBJ2-5	TRBD2	TGTGCCAGCAGCCCCGGACTAGCGTGGGAGACCCAGTACTTC	CASSPGLAWETQYF
TRBV5-5	few	TRBJ2-3	NA	TGTGCCAGCAGCTTATGGGGCTCTTCAGATACGCAGTATTTT	CASSLWGSSDTQYF
TRBV6-2/TRBV6-3	NA	TRBJ2-4	NA	TGTGCCAGCAGTTACTCGAGGCAGAAAAACATTCAGTACTTC	CASSYSRQKNIQYF
TRBV7-8	NA	TRBJ1-4	TRBD1	TGTGCCAGCAGCTCGGGGACAGGAGCAACTAATGAAAAACTGTTTTTT	CASSSGTGATNEKLFF
TRBV18	many	TRBJ2-5	NA	TGTGCCAGCTCACCACCGTACAATAGGGGAGAGACCCAGTACTTC	CASSPPYNRGETQYF
TRBV28	many	TRBJ2-7	TRBD2	TGTGCCAGCAGTTTAGAGGGTCGACTAGCGGGAAACTACGAGCAGTACTTC	CASSLEGRLAGNYEQYF
TRBV6-2/TRBV6-3	many	TRBJ2-7	TRBD2	TGTGCCAGCAGGCGGGGACTAGTTGGTGAGCAGTACTTC	CASRRGLVGEQYF
TRBV7-2	many	TRBJ2-3	TRBD2	TGTGCCAGCAGCCGTGGGACTAGTGCAGATACGCAGTATTTT	CASSRGTSADTQYF
TRBV11-2	many	TRBJ2-1	TRBD2	TGTGCCAGCAGCCCAATAGCCCAACTAGCGGGAGACTACAATGAGCAGTTCTTC	CASSPIAQLAGDYNEQFF
TRBV7-9	NA	TRBJ1-6	NA	TGTGCCAGCAGCTTAGCGCGGACAGCCTACCGCACCTCACCCCTCCACTTT	CASSLARTAYRTSPLHF
TRBV28	many	TRBJ1-2	NA	TGTGCCAGCAGTTTCCGGGGGCGGGTCTATGGCTACACCTTC	CASSFRGRVYGYTF
TRBV19	NA	TRBJ2-2	NA	TGTGCCAGTACCCCCTGGGCTAGCCGGAGCACCGGGGAGCTGTTTTTT	CASTPWASRSTGELFF
TRBV4-2	many	TRBJ1-2	TRBD1	TGTGCCAGCAGCCTGGGACAGGGGGAGAGGGGCTACACCTTC	CASSLGQGERGYTF
TRBV12-3/TRBV12-4	many	TRBJ2-1	TRBD2	TGTGCCAGCAGTTTGTCTCTTAGGGGACTAGCGGGGACCCTAAACAATGAGCAGTTCTTC	CASSLSLRGLAGTLNNEQFF
TRBV7-9	NA	TRBJ1-2	NA	TGTGCCAGCAGCTTACACGTGACAGAGAACTATGGCTACACCTTC	CASSLHVTENYGYTF
TRBV6-5	many	TRBJ2-7	NA	TGTGCCAGCAGTTACCGTGGGTCCTACGAGCAGTACTTC	CASSYRGSYEQYF
TRBV4-1	NA	TRBJ2-3	TRBD2	TGCGCCAGCAGCCAAGATCGTCTAGCGGGAGCTTCAGATACGCAGTATTTT	CASSQDRLAGASDTQYF
TRBV28	many	TRBJ2-1	NA	TGTGCCAGCATGTGGTCATCAAAAACGTCTGAGCAGTTCTTC	CASMWSSKTSEQFF
TRBV6-5	many	TRBJ2-1	NA	TGTGCCAGCAGTTACTCGGGAGACGACGTGAATGAGCAGTTCTTC	CASSYSGDDVNEQFF
TRBV12-3/TRBV12-4	many	TRBJ1-5	NA	TGTGCCAGCAGTTCAGGGGTTAGGCAGCCCCAGCATTTT	CASSSGVRQPQHF